This is a list of T cell receptor beta chains from one sample in a study of cytomegalovirus exposure and HLA in healthy donors. Clones were read by immunoSEQ multiplex PCR, and TCRdb kept only the in-frame ones, dropping some. The sample lists around 94,000 clones, less than 90% occurring once. Sequenced: PBMCs. These receptors all come from a man aged 40-49 years in good health and CMV-seronegative. The CDR3 runs from the conserved cysteine through the conserved F or W. A D gene is named only where the DNA matches it firmly. Some rows mark clone size as missing; the rest say once, few, many or name a class of expanded clone.

J gene | clone size | D gene | V gene | CDR3 DNA | CDR3 protein
TRBJ2-1 | NA | NA | TRBV7-6 | TGTGCCAGCAGCTTTGGGGGAGGCTACAATGAGCAGTTCTTC | CASSFGGGYNEQFF
TRBJ2-1 | NA | TRBD2 | TRBV7-9 | TGTGCCAGCAGCCTGCTAGCGGGGGGCTACAATGAGCAGTTCTTC | CASSLLAGGYNEQFF
TRBJ1-1 | NA | NA | TRBV18 | TGTGCCAGCTCACCTTCTACGATAAACACTGAAGCTTTCTTT | CASSPSTINTEAFF
TRBJ1-5 | few | NA | TRBV28 | TGTGCCAGCAGTTATGGGGCGCGACAGCCCCAGCATTTT | CASSYGARQPQHF
TRBJ2-7 | NA | TRBD2 | TRBV6-6 | TGTGCCAGCAGTTACTCTGCTAGCGGGGTCTACGAGCAGTACTTC | CASSYSASGVYEQYF
TRBJ2-2 | NA | NA | TRBV11-2 | TGTGCCAGCAGCTCGACGACAGCTGCGAACACCGGGGAGCTGTTTTTT | CASSSTTAANTGELFF
TRBJ2-3 | NA | TRBD2 | TRBV7-2 | TGTGCCAGCAGCTCGCTAGCGGGGAGGGCAGATACGCAGTATTTT | CASSSLAGRADTQYF
TRBJ2-5 | NA | NA | TRBV21-1 | TGTGCCAGCAGCAATCTGGCAAGAGGGACCCAGTACTTC | CASSNLARGTQYF
TRBJ1-1 | NA | NA | TRBV6-1 | TGTGCCAGCACCGTGACTATGAACACTGAAGCTTTCTTT | CASTVTMNTEAFF
TRBJ2-3 | NA | TRBD2 | TRBV10-2 | TGCGCCAGCACCTTAGCGGGGAGCACAGATACGCAGTATTTT | CASTLAGSTDTQYF
TRBJ2-2 | NA | TRBD1 | TRBV19 | TGTGCCAGTAGTGTTGCGAAGACAGGGGAGATCACCGGGGAGCTGTTTTTT | CASSVAKTGEITGELFF
TRBJ2-2 | NA | NA | TRBV30 | TGTGCCTCTCGCCGGAGCAACACCGGGGAGCTGTTTTTT | CASRRSNTGELFF
TRBJ1-1 | NA | NA | TRBV5-1 | TGCGCCAGCATCGGGGCGGGAGGCACTGAAGCTTTCTTT | CASIGAGGTEAFF
TRBJ2-7 | NA | NA | TRBV12-5 | TGTGCTAGTGGAGGGATGGGGCAGGCGAAATACGAGCAGTACTTC | CASGGMGQAKYEQYF
TRBJ1-1 | few | NA | TRBV18 | TGTGCCAGCTCACCGCCGGGGGGGAAGAACACTGAAGCTTTCTTT | CASSPPGGKNTEAFF
TRBJ2-7 | NA | NA | TRBV20-1 | TGCAGTGCGCTAGAAGTAGTGCAGTACTTC | CSALEVVQYF
TRBJ2-5 | few | TRBD1 | TRBV25-1 | TGTGCCAGCAGTGGTGACAGGGGGCTCGAGGTCGAGACCCAGTACTTC | CASSGDRGLEVETQYF
TRBJ1-6 | NA | NA | TRBV9 | TGTGCCAGCAATGAGGGAGAGACCTATAATTCACCCCTCCACTTT | CASNEGETYNSPLHF
TRBJ1-2 | NA | NA | TRBV6-5 | TGTGCCACCTTCGCCGCGTATGGCTACACCTTC | CATFAAYGYTF
TRBJ2-1 | NA | TRBD1 | TRBV28 | TGTGCCAGCAACGACAGGGCGGGCTTCAATGAGCAGTTCTTC | CASNDRAGFNEQFF
TRBJ1-1 | few | NA | TRBV7-9 | TGTGCCAGCAGCTTAGACCCAGGGTACCCCAGGGTTCCTGAAGCTTTCTTT | CASSLDPGYPRVPEAFF
TRBJ2-2 | NA | NA | TRBV14 | TGTGCCAGCAGCCAAGTCTCCAGGGCCGGGGAGCTGTTTTTT | CASSQVSRAGELFF
TRBJ2-2 | NA | NA | TRBV7-3 | TGTGCCAGCAGCCCGGTATCGAACACCGGGGAGCTGTTTTTT | CASSPVSNTGELFF
TRBJ2-7 | NA | NA | TRBV11-3 | TGTGCCAGCAGCTTATTCGCAGGGTCTGGCGAGCAGTACTTC | CASSLFAGSGEQYF
TRBJ1-5 | NA | NA | TRBV7-2 | TGTGCCAGCAGCTTATCTCCCCCAACTCATAGCAATCAGCCCCAGCATTTT | CASSLSPPTHSNQPQHF
TRBJ1-5 | NA | TRBD1 | TRBV30 | TGTGCCTGGAGTCCCGGGACAGGGGGGTTTCAGCCCCAGCATTTT | CAWSPGTGGFQPQHF
TRBJ1-5 | NA | NA | TRBV2 | TGTGCCAGCAAGGTGGAGGTAGGTCAGCCCCAGCATTTT | CASKVEVGQPQHF
TRBJ1-3 | few | NA | TRBV9 | TGTGCCAGCAGCGTATGGGGGCTGGCTGGAAACACCATATATTTT | CASSVWGLAGNTIYF
TRBJ2-7 | NA | TRBD1 | TRBV19 | TGTGCCAGTAGTCAGAACAGGGGGGCCTACGAGCAGTACTTC | CASSQNRGAYEQYF
TRBJ2-2 | NA | NA | TRBV7-2 | TGTGCCAGCAGCCCGACAGGGAACACCGGGGAGCTGTTTTTT | CASSPTGNTGELFF
TRBJ2-5 | NA | TRBD2 | TRBV7-8 | TGTGCCAGCAGCCTAAGACTAGCGGGGGGTTTGGAGACCCAGTACTTC | CASSLRLAGGLETQYF
TRBJ1-3 | NA | NA | TRBV14 | TGTGCCAGCAGTTTACGGGGGGCGACCGGAAACACCATATATTTT | CASSLRGATGNTIYF
TRBJ2-3 | NA | NA | TRBV6-5 | TGTGCCAGCACCGACCCACGGGTAGATACGCAGTATTTT | CASTDPRVDTQYF
TRBJ2-1 | few | TRBD2 | TRBV27 | TGTGCCAGCAGTTTATCGGCTAGCGGGGATTCCTACAATGAGCAGTTCTTC | CASSLSASGDSYNEQFF
TRBJ2-2 | NA | NA | TRBV25-1 | TGTGCCAGCAGCCCCCATCAGAACACCGGGGAGCTGTTTTTT | CASSPHQNTGELFF
TRBJ2-2 | NA | NA | TRBV7-3 | TGTGCCAGCAGCCCCCCGGGGTATACCGGGGAGCTGTTTTTT | CASSPPGYTGELFF
TRBJ1-5 | NA | NA | TRBV14 | TGTGCCAGCAGCCAAGAGTCAGGACAGCAAATTCATCAGCCCCAGCATTTT | CASSQESGQQIHQPQHF
TRBJ2-2 | NA | NA | TRBV4-3 | TGCGCCAGCAGCCAAGATGCGGGGAGTCCGAACACCGGGGAGCTGTTTTTT | CASSQDAGSPNTGELFF
TRBJ1-5 | few | NA | TRBV7-6 | TGTGCCAGCAGCTTAGCGGACAGCCCAATCCAGCATTTT | CASSLADSPIQHF
TRBJ1-5 | NA | TRBD1 | TRBV7-2 | TGTGCCAGCAGCCCCGACAGGGGAGGTCAGCCCCAGCATTTT | CASSPDRGGQPQHF
TRBJ2-1 | few | NA | TRBV9 | TGTGCCAGCAGCCCCACACGGAGCTCCTACAATGAGCAGTTCTTC | CASSPTRSSYNEQFF
TRBJ1-5 | NA | NA | TRBV19 | TGTGCCAGTAGTATAGATCAGGAATCGCCCCAGCATTTT | CASSIDQESPQHF
TRBJ1-1 | NA | NA | TRBV19 | TGTGCCTCCCGCCGCGGAATTGCCGAAGCTTTCTTT | CASRRGIAEAFF
TRBJ1-1 | NA | NA | TRBV2 | TGTGCCAGCAGTGGGACGGGGAGCACTGAAGCTTTCTTT | CASSGTGSTEAFF
TRBJ2-2 | NA | TRBD1 | TRBV7-9 | TGTGCCAGCAGCCCCACACAGGGGATTATACCTTCTGGGGAGCTGTTTTTT | CASSPTQGIIPSGELFF